This paragraph covers one T cell receptor (beta chain) sequence. The target antigen is unknown. The data are from a study of OX40 agonist ivuxolimab in advanced cancers. Study-wide points: Certain nonresponders additionally had low normalized T-cell clonal expansion.

TCRdb keeps only in-frame clones here, not all; method: immunoSEQ multiplex PCR. Of 76,000 or so clones listed, about 82% were seen once; the top ten hold 0.5% to 0.7%. Trimming removed 2 bases from V and 7 bases from J, with 15 bases in between. The CDR3 runs 15 residues. Germline CDR1 and CDR2: SGHVS and FNYEAQ. The sample in question was CD4+ or CD8+ T cells sorted from blood, obtained in a trial of the OX40 agonist ivuxolimab. The gene calls are TRBV7-6 and TRBJ2-1, with D possibly being TRBD1 (6 bases). The sequence came from an adult with an advanced solid tumor such as melanoma, head and neck, liver or kidney cancer. DNA of the CDR3: TGTGCCAGCAGCTTAAGTACAGGGCGTTTTAATGAGCAGTTCTTC. Translating it yields CASSLSTGRFNEQFF.